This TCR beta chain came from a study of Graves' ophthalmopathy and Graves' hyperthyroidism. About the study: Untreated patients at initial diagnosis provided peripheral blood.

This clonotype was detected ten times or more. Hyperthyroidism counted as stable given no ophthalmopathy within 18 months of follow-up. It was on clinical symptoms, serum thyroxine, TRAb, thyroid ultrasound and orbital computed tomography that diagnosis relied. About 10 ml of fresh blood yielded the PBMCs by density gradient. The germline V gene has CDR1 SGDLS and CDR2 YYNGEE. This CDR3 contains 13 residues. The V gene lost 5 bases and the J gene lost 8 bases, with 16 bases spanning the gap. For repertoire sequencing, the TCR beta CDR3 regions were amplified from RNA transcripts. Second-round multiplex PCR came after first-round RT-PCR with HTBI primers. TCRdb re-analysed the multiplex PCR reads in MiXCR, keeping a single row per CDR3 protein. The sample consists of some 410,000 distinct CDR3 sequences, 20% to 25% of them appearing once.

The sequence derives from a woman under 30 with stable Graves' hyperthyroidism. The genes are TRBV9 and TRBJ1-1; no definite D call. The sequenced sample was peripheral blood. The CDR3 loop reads CASSGVSRGEAFF. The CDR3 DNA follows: TGTGCCAGCAGTGGTGTAAGCCGGGGAGAAGCTTTCTTT.